This T cell receptor beta chain was sequenced during a study of cytomegalovirus exposure and HLA in healthy donors. TCRdb's copy holds only in-frame clones and misses some; the assay was immunoSEQ multiplex PCR. The sample lists 100,000 to 150,000 clones, more than 85% occurring once. The receptor comes from a man aged 18 to 30 in good health and CMV-seropositive. The source material was PBMCs.

CDR3 in DNA: TGCGCCAGCAGCTTGCTCGGGGTGCAGCCTGCCGGAGAAAAACTGTTTTTT. Its translation is CASSLLGVQPAGEKLFF. The chain joins TRBV5-1 to TRBJ1-4, with D uncertain. With 1 base removed from V and 8 bases from J, the gap between germline ends came to 21 bases. The CDR3 length is 17 residues. Germline CDR1 SGHRS, CDR2 YFSETQ.